The following is a TCR beta chain sequence with its context. In germline, CDR1 is MDHEN, CDR2 SYDVKM. This CDR3 spans 12 amino acids. The V end lost 3 bases, the J end lost 10 bases, and 12 bases lay between the germline ends. The sample is drawn from a study of tumour-infiltrating T cells in Burkitt lymphoma. Profiled with immunoSEQ multiplex PCR; TCRdb holds only in-frame clones, not every one. The repertoire consists of some 5,000 clones, with 10% to 15% occurring once and the leading ten covering around 25%. Input material: tumor tissue. The TCR sequence derives from a human donor with Burkitt lymphoma. The gene calls are TRBV28 and TRBJ1-2; D is unresolved. CDR3 sequence reads: CASSFRRPAYTF. DNA of the CDR3: TGTGCCAGCAGTTTCCGTCGTCCCGCCTACACCTTC.